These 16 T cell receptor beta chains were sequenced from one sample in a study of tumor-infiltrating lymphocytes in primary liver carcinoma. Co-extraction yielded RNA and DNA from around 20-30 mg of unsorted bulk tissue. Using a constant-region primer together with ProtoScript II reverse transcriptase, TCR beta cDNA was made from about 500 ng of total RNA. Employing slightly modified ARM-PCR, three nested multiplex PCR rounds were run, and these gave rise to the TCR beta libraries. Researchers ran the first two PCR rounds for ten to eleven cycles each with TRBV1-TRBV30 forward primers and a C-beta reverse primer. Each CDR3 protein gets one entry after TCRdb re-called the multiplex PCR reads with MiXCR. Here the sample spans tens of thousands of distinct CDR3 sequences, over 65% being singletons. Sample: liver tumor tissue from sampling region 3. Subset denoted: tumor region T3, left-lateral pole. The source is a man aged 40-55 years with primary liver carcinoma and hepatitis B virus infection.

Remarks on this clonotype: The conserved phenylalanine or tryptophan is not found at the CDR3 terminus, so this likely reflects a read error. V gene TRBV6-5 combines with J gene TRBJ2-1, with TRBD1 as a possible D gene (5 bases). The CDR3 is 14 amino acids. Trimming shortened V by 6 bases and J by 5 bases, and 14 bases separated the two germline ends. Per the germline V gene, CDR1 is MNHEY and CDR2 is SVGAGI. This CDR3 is CASRIYRSDNEQFL. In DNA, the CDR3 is TGTGCCAGCAGGATATACAGGTCCGACAATGAGCAGTTCTTA.

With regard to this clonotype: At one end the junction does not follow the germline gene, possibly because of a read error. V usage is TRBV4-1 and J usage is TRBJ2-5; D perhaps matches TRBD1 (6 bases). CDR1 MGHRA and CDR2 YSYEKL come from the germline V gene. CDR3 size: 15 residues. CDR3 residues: CASSPWDISGETQYF. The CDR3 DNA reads TGTGCCAGCAGCCCTTGGGACATTTCGGGGGAGACCCAGTACTTC.

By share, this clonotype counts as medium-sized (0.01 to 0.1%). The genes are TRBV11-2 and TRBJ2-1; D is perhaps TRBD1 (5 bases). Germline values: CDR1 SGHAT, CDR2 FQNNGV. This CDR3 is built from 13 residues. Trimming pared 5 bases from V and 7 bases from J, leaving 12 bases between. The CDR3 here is CASSPLDRNEQFF. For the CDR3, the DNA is TGTGCCAGCAGCCCATTAGACAGAAATGAGCAGTTCTTC.

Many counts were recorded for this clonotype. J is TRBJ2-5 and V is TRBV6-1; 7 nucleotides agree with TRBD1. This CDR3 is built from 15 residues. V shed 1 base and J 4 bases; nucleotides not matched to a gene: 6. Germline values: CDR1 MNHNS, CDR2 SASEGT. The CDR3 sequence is CASSEVKTGRETQYF. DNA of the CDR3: TGTGCCAGCAGTGAAGTAAAGACAGGGAGAGAGACCCAGTACTTC.

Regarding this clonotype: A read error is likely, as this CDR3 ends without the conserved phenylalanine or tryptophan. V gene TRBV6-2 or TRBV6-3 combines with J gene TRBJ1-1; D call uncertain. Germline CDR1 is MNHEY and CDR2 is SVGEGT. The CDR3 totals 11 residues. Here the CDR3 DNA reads TGTGTCAGCAGTCGGGGATTTGAAGCTTTCATT. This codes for CVSSRGFEAFI.

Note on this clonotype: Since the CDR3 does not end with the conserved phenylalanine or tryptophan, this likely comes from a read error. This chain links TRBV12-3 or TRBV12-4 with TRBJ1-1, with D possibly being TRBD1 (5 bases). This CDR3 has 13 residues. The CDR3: CANSRGRTTEAFY. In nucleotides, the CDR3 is TGTGCTAACAGTCGGGGAAGGACAACTGAAGCTTTCTAT.

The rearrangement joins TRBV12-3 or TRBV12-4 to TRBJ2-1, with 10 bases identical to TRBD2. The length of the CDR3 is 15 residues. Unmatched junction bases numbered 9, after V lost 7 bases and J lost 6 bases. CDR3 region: CASIPWTSGPNEQFF. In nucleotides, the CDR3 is TGTGCCAGCATCCCCTGGACTAGCGGCCCCAATGAGCAGTTCTTC.

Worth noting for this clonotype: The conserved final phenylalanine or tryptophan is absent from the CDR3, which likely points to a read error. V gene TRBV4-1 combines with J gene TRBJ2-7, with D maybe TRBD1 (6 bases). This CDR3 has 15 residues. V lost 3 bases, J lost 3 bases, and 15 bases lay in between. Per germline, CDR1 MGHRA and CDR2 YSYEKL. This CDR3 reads CASSQSPQGHYEQYL. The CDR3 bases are TGCGCCAGCAGCCAGTCCCCCCAGGGGCACTACGAGCAGTACCTC.

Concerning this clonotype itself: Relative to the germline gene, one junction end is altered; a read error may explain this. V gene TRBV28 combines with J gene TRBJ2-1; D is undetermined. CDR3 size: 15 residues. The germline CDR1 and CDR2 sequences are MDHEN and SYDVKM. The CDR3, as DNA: TGTGCCAGCAGTTCCCGGAACTTCGCCTACAATGAGCACTTCTTC. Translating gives CASSSRNFAYNEHFF.

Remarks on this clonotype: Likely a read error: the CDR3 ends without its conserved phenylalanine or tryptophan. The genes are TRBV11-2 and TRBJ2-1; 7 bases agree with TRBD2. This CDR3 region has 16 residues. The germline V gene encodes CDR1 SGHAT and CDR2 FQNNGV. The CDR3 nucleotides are TGTGCCAACAGCTTGGATATCGGACTAGTCATGGGCGAGCAGTTCTTA. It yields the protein CANSLDIGLVMGEQFL.

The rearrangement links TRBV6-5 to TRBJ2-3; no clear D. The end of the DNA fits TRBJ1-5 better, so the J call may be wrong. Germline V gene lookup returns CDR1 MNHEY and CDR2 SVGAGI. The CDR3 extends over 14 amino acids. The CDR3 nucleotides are TGTGCCAGCAGCGTATCCCAGTGGGCAGATAAGCAGCATTTT. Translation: CASSVSQWADKQHF.

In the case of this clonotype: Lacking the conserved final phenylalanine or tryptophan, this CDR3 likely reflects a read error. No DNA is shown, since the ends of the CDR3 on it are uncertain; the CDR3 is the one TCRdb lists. CDR3 loop: CASSQKTVGGGNTEVFL. This chain connects TRBV5-1 to TRBJ1-1; whether TRBD1, the table's D call, matches the DNA was not checked. The CDR3 numbers 17 amino acids, ends counted. Germline CDR1 SGHRS, CDR2 YFSETQ.

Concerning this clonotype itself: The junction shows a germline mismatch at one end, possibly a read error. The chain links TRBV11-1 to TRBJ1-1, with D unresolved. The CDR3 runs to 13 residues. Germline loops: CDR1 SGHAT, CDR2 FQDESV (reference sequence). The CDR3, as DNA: TGTGCCAACAGCTCTATCTTGAACACTGAAGCTTTCTTT. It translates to CANSSILNTEAFF. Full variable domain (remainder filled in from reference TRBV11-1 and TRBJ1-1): EAEVAQSPRYKITEKSQAVAFWCDPISGHATLYWYRQILGQGPELLVQFQDESVVDDSQLPKDRFSAERLKGVDSTLKIQPAELGDSAMYLCANSSILNTEAFFGQGTRLTVV.

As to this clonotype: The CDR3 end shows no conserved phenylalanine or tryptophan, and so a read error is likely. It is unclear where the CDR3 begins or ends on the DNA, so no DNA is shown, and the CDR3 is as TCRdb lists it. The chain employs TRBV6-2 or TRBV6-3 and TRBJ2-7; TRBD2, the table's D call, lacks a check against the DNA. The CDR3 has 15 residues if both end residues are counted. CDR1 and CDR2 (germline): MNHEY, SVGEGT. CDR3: CASSYTSGSSYEQYL.

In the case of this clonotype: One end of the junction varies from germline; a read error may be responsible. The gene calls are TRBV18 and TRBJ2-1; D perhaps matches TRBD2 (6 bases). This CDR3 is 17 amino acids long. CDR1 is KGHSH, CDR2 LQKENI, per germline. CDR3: CASSPTTGGVSYSEQFF. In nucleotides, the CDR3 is TGTGCCAGCTCACCTACGACTGGCGGGGTTTCCTACAGTGAGCAGTTCTTC.

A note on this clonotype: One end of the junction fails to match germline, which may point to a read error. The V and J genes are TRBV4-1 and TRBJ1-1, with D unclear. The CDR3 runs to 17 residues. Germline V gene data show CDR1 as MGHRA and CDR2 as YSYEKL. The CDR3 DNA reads TGCGCCAGCAGCCAAGACCCCCCTGCCCTCCTTAACATTGAAGCTTCCTTT. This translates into CASSQDPPALLNIEASF.